This T cell receptor (beta chain) comes out of a study of blood T cell repertoires in COVID-19. Germline values: CDR1 SGHRS, CDR2 YFSETQ. There are 15 residues in the CDR3. V was clipped by 0 bases and J by 3 bases, with 12 bases between them. Profiled with immunoSEQ multiplex PCR; TCRdb holds only in-frame clones, not every one. This sample has a few hundred thousand clones, with approximately 79% found just once. This clonotype was sampled from a man younger than 40 with acute COVID-19. Source material: PBMCs or T cells enriched from blood (not recorded which). The chain couples TRBV5-1 to TRBJ1-2; D is uncertain. The CDR3 bases are TGCGCCAGCAGCTTGGACACGGGGTGGGACTATGGCTACACCTTC. Its protein product is CASSLDTGWDYGYTF.